This is a list of T cell receptor beta chains from one sample in a study of CD8 T cells in Susac syndrome. MiXCR, run by TCRdb on the immunoSEQ multiplex PCR reads, gives a single entry per CDR3 protein. The sample has about 200,000 distinct CDR3 sequences; over 90% are singletons. Material: CD4+ T cells from PBMCs. These receptors were obtained from a human donor with multiple sclerosis. The conserved cysteine and the conserved F or W are not part of the CDR3 here. Fields, in order: clone size, J gene, V gene, CDR3 protein. Size tells how often a clone was seen (once, few, many) or the class of an expanded clone, and some rows leave it out.

>-|TRBJ2-7|TRBV25-1
ASSGRRVNEQY
>-|TRBJ1-5|TRBV30
AWSLAGAGQPQH
>-|TRBJ1-2|TRBV27
ASRQPPAYGYT
>-|TRBJ2-1|TRBV20-1
SVFEWGYNEQF
>-|TRBJ2-7|TRBV30
AWSVRPGRVYEQY
>once|TRBJ2-7|TRBV28
ASSSIGMWRDDYEQY
>-|TRBJ2-2|TRBV7-2
ASISRLAGELF
>few|TRBJ1-6|TRBV11-2
ASRSPGRDSPLH
>-|TRBJ2-7|TRBV2
ASSGTGAYEQY
>-|TRBJ1-6|TRBV19
ASSTARTVDSPLH
>-|TRBJ2-1|TRBV3-1
ASSLLLNEQF